The present entry profiles one TCR beta chain with its context. These data are taken from a study of OX40 agonist ivuxolimab in advanced cancers. Profiled with immunoSEQ multiplex PCR; TCRdb holds only in-frame clones, not every one. Altogether about 69,000 clones are present, 85% to 90% being singletons, with the ten largest covering over 9.5%. This receptor was taken from an adult with an advanced solid tumor such as melanoma, head and neck, liver or kidney cancer. The sequencing here drew on CD4+ or CD8+ T cells sorted from blood, taken in a trial of the OX40 agonist ivuxolimab.

The CDR3 DNA follows: TGTGCCAGCAGTTACTCGGGCGGAACCTACGAGCAGTACTTC. It encodes CASSYSGGTYEQYF. J is TRBJ2-7 and V is TRBV6-5; D is undetermined. The CDR3 runs 14 residues. Per germline, CDR1 MNHEY and CDR2 SVGAGI. Trimming took off 0 bases at V and 2 bases at J, with 8 bases between the two ends.